This entry is about one TCR beta chain. Its antigen is undetermined. The data were produced by immunoSEQ multiplex PCR, yet TCRdb's version contains in-frame clones alone and is incomplete. The sample carries 90,000 to 100,000 clones, more than 65% recorded once. The sample originates from a study of radiation and T cells in renal cell carcinoma. Study results and limitations: Without pretreatment biopsies, baseline tumor clonotype presence was undetermined. In blood, top tumor clones expanded by 2 weeks, shrinking by 4.

In germline, CDR1 is SGHRS, CDR2 YFSETQ. The length of the CDR3 is 15 residues. After removal of 0 bases from V and 4 bases from J, the junction contained 5 bases not matched to a gene. Time point indicated: blood 4 weeks post-SBRT, at nephrectomy. Treatment indicated: 15 Gy SBRT to primary tumor, nephrectomy 4 weeks later. Nephrectomy followed 15 Gy stereotactic body radiation by 4 weeks. Blood was sampled at baseline, 2 weeks and 4 weeks after SBRT. The chain joins TRBV5-1 to TRBJ2-7; 9 nucleotides line up with TRBD2. This receptor was obtained from a man in his 60s with renal cell carcinoma. Source: blood, taken from a patient whose treatment included radiotherapy and nephrectomy. The CDR3 here is CASSLASTSGYEQYF. The CDR3 DNA reads as TGCGCCAGCAGCTTGGCGTCGACTAGCGGATACGAGCAGTACTTC.